The 22 T cell receptor beta chains given below trace back to one sample, sequenced in a study of blood T cell repertoires in COVID-19. TCRdb keeps only in-frame clones here, not all; method: immunoSEQ multiplex PCR. The table lists 75,000 to 95,000 clones, approximately 86% of them singletons, with around 3% in the top ten. Sequencing was performed on peripheral blood. These receptors originate from a man aged 50-59 years with acute or convalescent COVID-19.

As for this clone: At the DNA level, this CDR3 is encoded by other sequences in the same sample as well. This chain uses TRBV18 with TRBJ1-2; TRBD1 aligns across 7 bases. The CDR3 covers 13 residues. Per germline, CDR1 KGHSH and CDR2 LQKENI. V lost 2 bases to trimming and J lost 6 bases; unmatched junction nucleotides: 3. This CDR3 is CASSPDRENGYTF. CDR3 nucleotides: TGTGCCAGCTCACCAGACAGGGAGAATGGCTACACCTTC.

The chain employs TRBV6-5 and TRBJ1-1; 8 nucleotides line up with TRBD1. The ends lost 6 bases at V and 4 bases at J; junction bases unmatched: 7. The CDR3 loop spans 14 amino acids. The germline CDR1 and CDR2 sequences are MNHEY and SVGAGI. The CDR3 DNA is TGTGCCAGCAGGGTCAACACAGGGGGCACTGAAGCTTTCTTT. It specifies CASRVNTGGTEAFF.

The sample holds one count of this clone. The CDR3 DNA reads as TGTGCCAGCAGCCAAGGGGGACAGGGCAAGGAGCAGTTCTTC. It codes for CASSQGGQGKEQFF. The rearrangement links TRBV2 to TRBJ2-1, with 9 bases that match TRBD1. Germline values: CDR1 SNHLY, CDR2 FYNNEI. V shed 6 bases and J 10 bases; nucleotides not matched to a gene: 10. The CDR3 is 14 residues long.

As concerns this clone: This specimen includes other DNA sequences encoding the same CDR3. The V call is TRBV6-5, the J call TRBJ2-7; 11 nucleotides agree with TRBD2. Germline CDR1 reads MNHEY; CDR2 reads SVGAGI. The trim removed 0 bases at V and 2 bases at J, leaving 0 bases unmatched. This CDR3 contains 15 residues. This CDR3 reads CASSYSSGGAYEQYF. CDR3 nucleotide sequence: TGTGCCAGCAGTTACTCTAGCGGGGGGGCCTACGAGCAGTACTTC.

The rearrangement uses TRBV7-9 and TRBJ2-6, with D unclear. V was clipped by 2 bases and J by 0 bases, with 14 bases between them. The CDR3 runs 18 residues. Germline V gives CDR1 SEHNR, CDR2 FQNEAQ (reference sequence). In DNA, the CDR3 is TGTGCCAGCAGCTTACCGACAAGCCCCACCTCTGGGGCCAACGTCCTGACTTTC. Its translation is CASSLPTSPTSGANVLTF.

J is TRBJ2-7 and V is TRBV11-2; weak D call: TRBD1 (7 bases). With 1 base removed from V and 3 bases from J, the gap between germline ends came to 16 bases. CDR1 is SGHAT and CDR2 is FQNNGV in the germline V gene. The CDR3 consists of 16 residues. The CDR3 protein is CASSLASGGGRYEQYF. CDR3 in DNA: TGTGCCAGCAGCTTAGCCTCAGGAGGGGGCCGCTACGAGCAGTACTTC. Looking up the rest from reference TRBV11-2 and TRBJ2-7 gives the full variable domain: EAGVAQSPRYKIIEKRQSVAFWCNPISGHATLYWYQQILGQGPKLLIQFQNNGVVDDSQLPKDRFSAERLKGVDSTLKIQPAKLEDSAVYLCASSLASGGGRYEQYFGPGTRLTVT.

The chain is built from TRBV30 and TRBJ2-4; a possible D gene is TRBD2 (5 bases). This CDR3 is 14 amino acids long. Trimming cost V 0 bases and J 2 bases, with 8 bases left between them. Germline V lookup: CDR1 GTSNPN, CDR2 SVGIG (reference sequence). CDR3 loop: CAWSVLGSKNIQYF. DNA for the CDR3: TGTGCCTGGAGTGTACTAGGATCCAAAAACATTCAGTACTTC.

V usage is TRBV12-5 and J usage is TRBJ1-4; TRBD1 matches at 7 bases. The CDR3 consists of 15 residues. V was clipped by 5 bases and J by 7 bases; unmatched bases: 10. The germline gives CDR1 LGHNT, CDR2 FRNRAP. CDR3 sequence: CASGRQGNVGEKLFF. The CDR3 coding sequence is TGTGCTAGTGGTCGACAGGGAAATGTCGGTGAAAAACTGTTTTTT. Complete variable domain (other parts from reference TRBV12-5 and TRBJ1-4): DARVTQTPRHKVTEMGQEVTMRCQPILGHNTVFWYRQTMMQGLELLAYFRNRAPLDDSGMPKDRFSAEMPDATLATLKIQPSEPRDSAVYFCASGRQGNVGEKLFFGSGTQLSVL.

This CDR3 reads CASSERDKGETQYF. CDR3 coding DNA: TGTGCCAGCAGCGAAAGGGACAAGGGGGAGACCCAGTACTTC. J is TRBJ2-5 and V is TRBV11-3; TRBD1 is a possible D gene (6 bases). The CDR3 has 14 residues. The germline V gene encodes CDR1 SGHNT and CDR2 YENEEA. Deletions cut 5 bases from V and 5 bases from J, with 15 bases between.

This chain connects TRBV30 to TRBJ1-2, with 9 bases aligning to TRBD1. Germline V gives CDR1 GTSNPN, CDR2 SVGIG (reference sequence). This CDR3 contains 15 residues. The junction had 7 bases not matched to a gene; V was cut back by 2 bases and J by 3 bases. DNA of the CDR3: TGTGCCTGGAGTATTCCGGGACAGGGCGACTATGGCTACACCTTC. This sequence encodes CAWSIPGQGDYGYTF.

The chain links TRBV13 to TRBJ2-1; 9 bases map to TRBD2. This CDR3 is built from 15 residues. The junction had 8 bases not matched to a gene; V was cut back by 4 bases and J by 7 bases. The V gene's germline CDR1 is PRHDT and CDR2 FYEKMQ (reference sequence). The CDR3 region is CASSSFSGSGNEQFF. The CDR3 bases are TGTGCCAGCAGCTCCTTTAGCGGGAGCGGGAATGAGCAGTTCTTC.

This clone was recorded once. The chain combines TRBV24-1 with TRBJ1-2, with D possibly matching TRBD1 (6 bases). CDR1 is KGHDR, CDR2 SFDVKD, per germline. Trimming stripped 5 bases from V and 4 bases from J, with 19 bases between. This CDR3 contains 16 residues. Here the CDR3 reads CATSGPSSRGTYGYTF. CDR3 coding DNA: TGTGCCACCAGTGGTCCAAGCTCGAGGGGGACCTATGGCTACACCTTC.

The chain joins TRBV4-2 to TRBJ2-7, with D unresolved. There are 13 residues in the CDR3. Between the trimmed V and J ends, which lost 1 base and 2 bases, there was a span of 6 bases. CDR1 is LGHNA, CDR2 YNFKEQ, per germline. CDR3 sequence (DNA): TGTGCCAGCAGCCAAGTCGACACCTACGAGCAGTACTTC. Its protein is CASSQVDTYEQYF.

The CDR3 DNA reads TGTGCCAGCAGCTTTATCGGGGGGCAGGGGACTGAAGCTTTCTTT. Translated, it gives CASSFIGGQGTEAFF. The genes are TRBV7-2 and TRBJ1-1; perhaps TRBD1 as D (6 bases). Germline V CDR1 and CDR2: SGHTA, FQGNSA. V shed 3 bases and J shed 5 bases, with 16 bases lying between them. The CDR3 covers 15 residues.

V usage is TRBV4-2 and J usage is TRBJ1-4; 9 positions match TRBD1. V was clipped by 8 bases and J by 12 bases; unmatched bases: 10. The CDR3 sequence is 13 residues long. Germline CDR1 LGHNA, CDR2 YNFKEQ. Here the CDR3 DNA reads TGTGCCAGCCGGACAATGACAGGGGGGCAACTGTTTTTT. Its protein is CASRTMTGGQLFF.

This clone was observed a single time. The chain employs TRBV2 and TRBJ1-4, with no clear D. V was pared by 7 bases and J by 0 bases, with 18 bases between. Germline loops: CDR1 SNHLY, CDR2 FYNNEI. The CDR3 is made up of 17 amino acids. The CDR3 sequence is CASTRSPPKATNEKLFF. The CDR3, as DNA: TGTGCCAGCACCCGTAGCCCGCCGAAAGCAACTAATGAAAAACTGTTTTTT.

This chain connects TRBV30 to TRBJ2-1; 10 positions match TRBD2. Losses at the gene ends were 4 bases for V and 6 bases for J; bases not matched to a gene: 3. CDR1 and CDR2 (germline): GTSNPN, SVGIG (reference sequence). The CDR3 contains 13 residues. The CDR3 DNA sequence: TGTGCCTGGACTAGCGGGAGTTTCAATGAGCAGTTCTTC. This gives the protein CAWTSGSFNEQFF. Combining the CDR3 with reference TRBV30 and TRBJ2-1 gives the whole variable domain SQTIHQWPATLVQPVGSPLSLECTVEGTSNPNLYWYRQAAGRGLQLLFYSVGIGQISSEVPQNLSASRPQDRQFILSSKKLLLSDSGFYLCAWTSGSFNEQFFGPGTRLTVL.

The chain joins TRBV6-4 to TRBJ1-1; D perhaps matches TRBD1 (6 bases). The germline CDR1 and CDR2 sequences are MRHNA and SNTAGT. Trimming shortened V by 6 bases and J by 5 bases, and 13 bases separated the two germline ends. The CDR3 has 13 amino acids. The CDR3 spells CASSTGFGTEAFF. CDR3 in DNA: TGTGCCAGCAGCACAGGGTTTGGGACTGAAGCTTTCTTT.

This chain uses TRBV24-1 with TRBJ1-5, with 7 nucleotides matching TRBD1. CDR1 is KGHDR and CDR2 is SFDVKD in the germline V gene. This CDR3 is built from 14 residues. The ends lost 3 bases at V and 5 bases at J; junction bases unmatched: 3. CDR3 coding DNA: TGTGCCACCAGTGATAACAGGGGTCATCAGCCCCAGCATTTT. It codes for CATSDNRGHQPQHF.

The CDR3 is CASYSENNYGYTF. The DNA of the CDR3 is TGTGCCAGCTACTCGGAGAATAACTATGGCTACACCTTC. V is TRBV28 and J is TRBJ1-2; D gene unclear. CDR3 length: 13 residues. CDR1 MDHEN and CDR2 SYDVKM come from the germline V gene. Deletions cut 8 bases from V and 1 base from J, with 11 bases between.

This clone was found a few times. The rearrangement joins TRBV30 to TRBJ2-7, with 7 bases identical to TRBD2. The ends lost 3 bases at V and 3 bases at J; junction bases unmatched: 5. In germline, CDR1 is GTSNPN, CDR2 SVGIG (reference sequence). The CDR3 contains 13 residues. CDR3 nucleotide sequence: TGTGCCTGGAGGTCGGGAGGCCACTACGAGCAGTACTTC. Translated, it gives CAWRSGGHYEQYF.

J is TRBJ1-1 and V is TRBV2, with D uncertain. The V and J ends lost 6 bases and 3 bases respectively, with 14 bases between them. The CDR3 has 14 amino acids. The germline CDR1 and CDR2 sequences are SNHLY and FYNNEI. The CDR3 is CASRWAGGYTEAFF. CDR3 in DNA: TGTGCCAGCAGATGGGCAGGCGGGTACACTGAAGCTTTCTTT.